A single sample gave rise to the 27 T cell receptor beta chains below, sequenced in a study of technical replicates of blood from a few donors. Assay used: immunoSEQ multiplex PCR; TCRdb lists only in-frame clones, some missing. The repertoire holds more than 60,000 clones, with approximately 95% as singletons. Sequenced sample: T cells isolated from PBMCs. All receptors come from a human donor in good health.

The chain has TRBV29-1 and TRBJ2-1; TRBD1 aligns across 9 bases. Looked up from germline, CDR1 is SQVTM and CDR2 is ANQGSEA. The ends lost 5 bases at V and 5 bases at J; junction bases unmatched: 13. The CDR3 sequence is 16 residues long. DNA of the CDR3: TGCAGCGTTCACGGCATCCGGGACAGGGTGGACAATGAGCAGTTCTTC. It translates to CSVHGIRDRVDNEQFF.

The rearrangement joins TRBV15 to TRBJ1-5; the D is unclear. Germline V gene data show CDR1 as LNHNV and CDR2 as YYDKDF (reference sequence). The V end was cut by 0 bases, the J end by 3 bases, with 12 bases between. The CDR3 has 16 amino acids. The CDR3 sequence is CATSRDRRLDNQPQHF. The DNA of the CDR3 is TGTGCCACCAGCAGAGATAGGAGGCTGGACAATCAGCCCCAGCATTTT. The variable domain in full, with the rest retrieved from reference TRBV15 and TRBJ1-5, is DAMVIQNPRYQVTQFGKPVTLSCSQTLNHNVMYWYQQKSSQAPKLLFHYYDKDFNNEADTPDNFQSRRPNTSFCFLDIRSPGLGDTAMYLCATSRDRRLDNQPQHFGDGTRLSIL.

The V and J genes are TRBV5-6 and TRBJ1-5; tentatively, D is TRBD1 (6 bases). V gave up 3 bases and J gave up 3 bases, with 10 bases separating them. The CDR3 length is 14 residues. CDR1 is SGHDT, CDR2 YYEEEE, per germline. Here the CDR3 DNA reads TGTGCCAGCAGCTCTACAGGGTCCAATCAGCCCCAGCATTTT. It yields the protein CASSSTGSNQPQHF.

This clone was detected only a few times. J is TRBJ2-2 and V is TRBV11-2, with D possibly being TRBD2 (5 bases). CDR3 size: 14 residues. Trimming removed 3 bases at V and 7 bases at J, with 12 bases between. Germline-derived CDR1 and CDR2 are SGHAT and FQNNGV. The CDR3 protein is CASSFRGLGGELFF. CDR3 in DNA: TGTGCCAGCAGCTTTCGGGGATTAGGCGGGGAGCTGTTTTTT.

J is TRBJ2-2 and V is TRBV28, with 7 bases lining up with TRBD2. J was trimmed by 4 bases and V by 2 bases; bases with no gene match: 4. The CDR3 runs 15 residues. Germline assignment: CDR1 MDHEN and CDR2 SYDVKM. CDR3 sequence (DNA): TGTGCCAGCAGTTTAGCGGGAGTATCCACCGGGGAGCTGTTTTTT. This encodes CASSLAGVSTGELFF.

V usage is TRBV9 and J usage is TRBJ2-2; perhaps TRBD2 as D (7 bases). Germline CDR1 is SGDLS and CDR2 is YYNGEE. Trimming stripped 2 bases from V and 6 bases from J, with 17 bases between. The CDR3 contains 16 residues. CDR3 nucleotides: TGTGCCAGCAGCGTTCGGACTGGGGGGGCCGCCGGGGAGCTGTTTTTT. It specifies CASSVRTGGAAGELFF.

The rearrangement links TRBV2 to TRBJ1-1; no reliable D call. Per the germline V gene, CDR1 is SNHLY and CDR2 is FYNNEI. This CDR3 contains 13 residues. V was clipped by 0 bases and J by 7 bases, with 9 bases between them. CDR3 bases: TGTGCCAGCAGTGAAGCGTGGGCAGATGAAGCTTTCTTT. Protein product: CASSEAWADEAFF.

J is TRBJ1-5 and V is TRBV4-2; 10 bases fit TRBD1. Trimming took 1 base from V and 4 from J; bases not matched to a gene: 7. The germline V gene encodes CDR1 LGHNA and CDR2 YNFKEQ. The CDR3 contains 17 residues. The CDR3 DNA is TGTGCCAGCAGCCAAGTCGACAGGGGGCGATATAATCAGCCCCAGCATTTT. This translates into CASSQVDRGRYNQPQHF.

The genes are TRBV6-5 and TRBJ1-2, with D hard to call. The CDR3 contains 13 residues. The V gene lost 5 bases and the J gene lost 6 bases, with 13 bases spanning the gap. Per germline, CDR1 MNHEY and CDR2 SVGAGI. The CDR3 here is CASSGLKYDGYTF. In nucleotides, the CDR3 is TGTGCCAGCAGTGGACTTAAGTACGATGGCTACACCTTC.

The chain recombines TRBV7-7 with TRBJ2-7; TRBD2 matches at 7 bases. V lost 5 bases to trimming and J lost 3 bases; unmatched junction nucleotides: 4. This CDR3 has 13 amino acids. Per the germline V gene, CDR1 is SSHAT and CDR2 is FNYEAQ (reference sequence). Written as DNA, the CDR3 is TGTGCCAGCAGCCGGGGACTAAACTACGAGCAGTACTTC. As protein: CASSRGLNYEQYF. Based on the CDR3 plus reference TRBV7-7 and TRBJ2-7, the full variable domain is GAGVSQSPRYKVTKRGQDVTLRCDPISSHATLYWYQQALGQGPEFLTYFNYEAQPDKSGLPSDRFSAERPEGSISTLTIQRTEQRDSAMYRCASSRGLNYEQYFGPGTRLTVT.

The CDR3 DNA sequence: TGTGCCAGCAGCTTCGGACAGGTTGGGGAAGAGACCCAGTACTTC. Translating it yields CASSFGQVGEETQYF. The J gene is TRBJ2-5, the V gene TRBV7-9; 7 nucleotides match TRBD1. Germline V gene sequence: CDR1 SEHNR, CDR2 FQNEAQ (reference sequence). J lost 3 bases, V lost 3 bases, and 7 bases had no gene match. The CDR3 has 15 amino acids.

This clone was observed a handful of times. The CDR3 nucleotides read TGTGCCAGCAGGGGGACAGACATGAACACTGAAGCTTTCTTT. It translates to CASRGTDMNTEAFF. This chain links TRBV6-1 with TRBJ1-1, with 7 bases lining up with TRBD1. The germline V gene encodes CDR1 MNHNS and CDR2 SASEGT. The CDR3 consists of 14 residues. The V segment lost 6 bases and the J segment 0 bases; nucleotides outside the gene matches: 4.

The chain links TRBV19 to TRBJ1-6; 7 positions agree with TRBD1. Germline V gene lookup returns CDR1 LNHDA and CDR2 SQIVND (reference sequence). With 4 bases clipped from V and 5 bases from J, the junction kept 2 bases outside the gene matches. CDR3 size: 14 residues. In DNA form, the CDR3 reads TGTGCCAGTAGTAGGGGGACAGATAATTCACCCCTCCACTTT. Translating gives CASSRGTDNSPLHF.

This rearrangement joins TRBV19 to TRBJ2-5; 8 bases match TRBD2. Germline V lookup: CDR1 LNHDA, CDR2 SQIVND (reference sequence). The CDR3 is 14 residues long. V gave up 6 bases and J gave up 9 bases; unmatched junction bases: 12. The CDR3 DNA reads as TGTGCCAGTAGCCCCCGGGAGGGGGTCAGGGCCCAGTACTTC. Translated, it gives CASSPREGVRAQYF.

This clone was seen a few times. This chain joins TRBV30 and TRBJ1-1; 7 bases agree with TRBD1. The CDR3 spans 12 residues. The V segment lost 4 bases and the J segment 5 bases; nucleotides outside the gene matches: 4. Germline V lookup: CDR1 GTSNPN, CDR2 SVGIG (reference sequence). In DNA, the CDR3 is TGTGCCTGGACACAGGGGTGGACTGAAGCTTTCTTT. Its protein product is CAWTQGWTEAFF.

Only one count was recorded for this clone. This chain uses TRBV28 with TRBJ1-2, with 12 bases matching TRBD1. The V and J ends lost 5 bases and 5 bases, in that order; junction bases with no gene match: 9. The CDR3 extends over 16 amino acids. Germline lookup yields CDR1 MDHEN and CDR2 SYDVKM. The CDR3, as DNA: TGTGCCAGCAGTATTGTCGCGGGACAGGGGGCTTATGGCTACACCTTC. Translation: CASSIVAGQGAYGYTF.

This clone was recorded once. The chain's CDR3 is CASSLAGLTDTQYF. CDR3 nucleotide sequence: TGTGCCAGCAGCTTAGCGGGATTAACAGATACGCAGTATTTT. The chain recombines TRBV5-6 with TRBJ2-3, with TRBD2 identical over 7 bases. Germline CDR1 is SGHDT and CDR2 is YYEEEE. The CDR3 consists of 14 residues. V dropped 2 bases and J dropped 3; count of bases not matched to a gene: 3.

The rearrangement joins TRBV5-1 to TRBJ2-2, with a weak D call TRBD2 (6 bases). Trimming removed 8 bases from V and 2 bases from J, with 16 bases in between. Per the germline V gene, CDR1 is SGHRS and CDR2 is YFSETQ. This CDR3 is built from 15 residues. Here the CDR3 DNA reads TGCGCCAGTCTCGAGGGAGGAGGTAACACCGGGGAGCTGTTTTTT. Translated: CASLEGGGNTGELFF.

The J gene is TRBJ1-3, the V gene TRBV18, with unresolved D. Trimming took 2 bases from V and 4 from J, leaving 12 bases between them. CDR3 length: 15 amino acids. Germline V gives CDR1 KGHSH, CDR2 LQKENI. CDR3 DNA sequence: TGTGCCAGCTCACCAATTTCCAGAAAGGGAAACACCATATATTTT. Translating it yields CASSPISRKGNTIYF. The full variable domain, with the rest looked up from reference TRBV18 and TRBJ1-3, is NAGVMQNPRHLVRRRGQEARLRCSPMKGHSHVYWYRQLPEEGLKFMVYLQKENIIDESGMPKERFSAEFPKEGPSILRIQQVVRGDSAAYFCASSPISRKGNTIYFGEGSWLTVV.

The chain links TRBV2 to TRBJ2-7; weak D call: TRBD2 (5 bases). This CDR3 comprises 12 residues. CDR1 is SNHLY and CDR2 is FYNNEI in the germline V gene. V was pared by 1 base and J by 6 bases, with 7 bases between. In DNA, the CDR3 is TGTGCCAGCAGTGAAGGACTACTCGAGCAGTACTTC. It specifies CASSEGLLEQYF.

The chain has TRBV7-3 and TRBJ2-2; 7 bases match TRBD1. The CDR3 runs to 14 residues. Germline V gives CDR1 SGHTA, CDR2 FQGTGA. V was pared by 0 bases and J by 5 bases, with 0 bases of the junction left unmatched. DNA of the CDR3: TGTGCCAGCAGCTTAACGACAGGGACCGGGGAGCTGTTTTTT. Translating it yields CASSLTTGTGELFF.

J is TRBJ1-1 and V is TRBV4-1; D not resolved. V shed 0 bases and J shed 1 base, with 9 bases lying between them. CDR3 length equals 15 residues. Germline values: CDR1 MGHRA, CDR2 YSYEKL. CDR3 sequence: CASSQDNRPNTEAFF. CDR3 sequence (DNA): TGCGCCAGCAGCCAAGATAACAGACCGAACACTGAAGCTTTCTTT.

This rearrangement joins TRBV6-6 to TRBJ2-1; possible D gene TRBD1, 5 bases. Germline V gives CDR1 MNHNY, CDR2 SVGAGI (reference sequence). This CDR3 has 16 amino acids. V lost 0 bases, J lost 5 bases, and 14 bases lay in between. In nucleotides, the CDR3 is TGTGCCAGCAGTTACTCGTTCAAGGGGCAGGACAATGAGCAGTTCTTC. Translated, it gives CASSYSFKGQDNEQFF.

This chain uses TRBV18 with TRBJ2-1; 10 positions match TRBD2. Germline assignment: CDR1 KGHSH and CDR2 LQKENI. CDR3 size: 14 residues. The V segment lost 8 bases and the J segment 6 bases; nucleotides outside the gene matches: 7. The CDR3 DNA reads TGTGCCAGCACAAGCGGGGGGGCTGTCAATGAGCAGTTCTTC. The encoded protein is CASTSGGAVNEQFF.

Only one count was recorded for this clone. The CDR3 is CASRETRRGTEAFF. CDR3 in DNA: TGTGCCAGCAGAGAGACGCGACGGGGCACTGAAGCTTTCTTT. J is TRBJ1-1 and V is TRBV6-4; D remains ambiguous. The CDR3 contains 14 residues. Germline lookup yields CDR1 MRHNA and CDR2 SNTAGT. Trimming removed 6 bases from V and 4 bases from J, with 15 bases in between.

The chain is built from TRBV5-1 and TRBJ2-5; a weak D match, TRBD2 (5 bases). Germline CDR1 SGHRS, CDR2 YFSETQ. Trimming left V 1 base short and J 1 base short, with 11 bases between. This CDR3 is built from 15 residues. CDR3 coding DNA: TGCGCCAGCAGCTTGCCTAGTGGGAGCCAAGAGACCCAGTACTTC. Translation: CASSLPSGSQETQYF.

CDR3 residues: CASSISGSLGGEQYF. The CDR3 region has the DNA TGTGCCAGCAGCATCTCAGGGAGTCTCGGGGGTGAGCAGTACTTC. The J gene is TRBJ2-7, the V gene TRBV11-2, with D possibly TRBD2 on 6 matching bases. CDR3 size: 15 residues. Germline CDR1 SGHAT, CDR2 FQNNGV. The V end lost 5 bases, the J end lost 7 bases, and 21 bases lay between the germline ends.